This T cell receptor beta chain was observed in a study of vaccination effects on CD4 cells after COVID-19. Study-level information: Culturing of 2 million to 2.5 million PBMC per well took place with roughly 10 IU/ml IL-2 and around 10 ug/ml peptides.

On this clone itself: The antigen is not known.

On roughly day 10 of culture, CD4+ T cells were separated out. Each person got two doses of an mRNA SARS-CoV-2 vaccine, BNT162b2 or mRNA-1273. The repertoire was sequenced with immunoSEQ multiplex PCR; TCRdb's copy has only in-frame clones and lacks some. Of around 40,000 clones listed, 72% were seen once; the top ten hold 8.5% to 10%. Germline loops: CDR1 MNHEY, CDR2 SVGAGI. The CDR3 spans 16 residues. The ends were cut back, 4 bases at V and 1 base at J, with 13 bases in the middle. The chain couples TRBV6-5 to TRBJ1-4, with D possibly matching TRBD1 (5 bases). The receptor's source is a human donor who received a COVID-19 vaccine. Sequencing used CD4+ T cells from PBMCs cultured without peptide, obtained after COVID-19 vaccination. The CDR3 region has the DNA TGTGCCAGCAGTTTTGGGACTGACGTAACTAATGAAAAACTGTTTTTT. The encoded protein is CASSFGTDVTNEKLFF.